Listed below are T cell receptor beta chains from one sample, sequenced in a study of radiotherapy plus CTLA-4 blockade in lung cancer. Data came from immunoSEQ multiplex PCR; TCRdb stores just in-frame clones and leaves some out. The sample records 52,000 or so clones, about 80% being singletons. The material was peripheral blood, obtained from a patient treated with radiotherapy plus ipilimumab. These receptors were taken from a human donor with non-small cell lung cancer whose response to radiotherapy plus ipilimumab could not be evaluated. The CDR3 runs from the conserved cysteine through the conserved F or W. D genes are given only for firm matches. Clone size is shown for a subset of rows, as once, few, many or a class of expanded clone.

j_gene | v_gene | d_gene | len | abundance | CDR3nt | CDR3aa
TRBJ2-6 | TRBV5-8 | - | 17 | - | TGTGCCAGCAGCTTGGGAATACGGACTGATGGGGCCAACGTCCTGACTTTC | CASSLGIRTDGANVLTF
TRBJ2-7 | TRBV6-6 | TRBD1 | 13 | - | TGTGCCAGCACCCGGACAGGGGTAGACGAGCAGTACTTC | CASTRTGVDEQYF
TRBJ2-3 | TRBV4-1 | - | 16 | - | TGCGCCAGCAGTCCTACTTTAGCGGACCGCACAGATACGCAGTATTTT | CASSPTLADRTDTQYF
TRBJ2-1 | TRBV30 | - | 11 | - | TGTGCCTGGAGTGGGGCAGTTGAGCAGTTCTTC | CAWSGAVEQFF
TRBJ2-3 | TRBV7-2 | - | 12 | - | TGTGCCAGCAGCCTTTACACAGATACGCAGTATTTT | CASSLYTDTQYF
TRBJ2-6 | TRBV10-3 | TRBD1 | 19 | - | TGTGCCATCAGAGCTTTCACGGGACAGGCCGCCTCTGGGGCCAACGTCCTGACTTTC | CAIRAFTGQAASGANVLTF
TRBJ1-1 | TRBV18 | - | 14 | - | TGTGCCAGCTCACTTCAGGACAGGAACACTGAAGCTTTCTTT | CASSLQDRNTEAFF
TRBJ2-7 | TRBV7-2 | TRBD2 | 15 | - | TGTGCCAGCAGCCGTAGGGCTAGCGGGAACTACGAGCAGTACTTC | CASSRRASGNYEQYF
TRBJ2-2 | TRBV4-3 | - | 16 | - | TGCGCCAGCAGCCGCGGGGCAGAAGGGTACACCGGGGAGCTGTTTTTT | CASSRGAEGYTGELFF
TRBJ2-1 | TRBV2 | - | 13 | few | TGTGCCAGCACACGACTAGTCAGGAATGAGCAGTTCTTC | CASTRLVRNEQFF